These T cell receptor beta chains were read from a single sample in a study of cytomegalovirus exposure and HLA in healthy donors. The method was immunoSEQ multiplex PCR; TCRdb's version includes in-frame clones alone and lacks a portion of them. The table records almost 85,000 clones, roughly 73% of them present only once. The sequenced material came from PBMCs. The receptors come from a male donor in good health and CMV-seropositive. CDR3s include the opening cysteine and the closing phenylalanine or tryptophan. D genes are given only for firm matches. The size of a clone is reported for some rows only, either as once, few or many, or as a class for expanded clones.

abundance	v_gene	d_gene	j_gene	CDR3aa	CDR3nt
.	TRBV15	TRBD2	TRBJ2-5	CATSRDLASGIVETQYF	TGTGCCACCAGCAGAGATCTGGCTAGCGGGATTGTGGAGACCCAGTACTTC
.	TRBV7-9	.	TRBJ2-1	CASSGDVGDNNEQFF	TGTGCCAGCAGCGGCGACGTCGGGGACAACAATGAGCAGTTCTTC
.	TRBV4-1	TRBD2	TRBJ2-1	CASSQGGSGRAAYNEQFF	TGCGCCAGCAGCCAAGGAGGTAGCGGGAGGGCCGCCTACAATGAGCAGTTCTTC
.	TRBV6-1	.	TRBJ1-5	CASNWSRGQPQHF	TGTGCCAGCAATTGGTCCCGGGGACAGCCCCAGCATTTT
.	TRBV19	.	TRBJ2-1	CASSIGLVSSNEQFF	TGTGCCAGTAGTATTGGCCTAGTTAGCTCCAATGAGCAGTTCTTC
once	TRBV5-1	TRBD2	TRBJ2-7	CASSLGTSGRVYF	TGCGCCAGCAGCTTGGGGACTAGCGGGCGGGTGTACTTC
once	TRBV30	.	TRBJ1-1	CAWRLKGTEAFF	TGTGCCTGGAGGCTAAAGGGGACTGAAGCTTTCTTT
.	TRBV27	TRBD1	TRBJ1-2	CASSLLTGTDYGYTF	TGTGCCAGCAGTTTATTGACAGGGACGGACTATGGCTACACCTTC
.	TRBV5-8	.	TRBJ2-7	CASSYTGGHPPYEQYF	TGTGCCAGCAGTTATACTGGTGGGCACCCCCCCTACGAGCAGTACTTC
few	TRBV19	TRBD1	TRBJ1-1	CASSPQTGTEAFF	TGTGCCAGTAGTCCTCAGACAGGGACTGAAGCTTTCTTT
.	TRBV7-6	TRBD1	TRBJ1-1	CASSLTQGAEAFF	TGTGCCAGCAGCTTAACCCAGGGGGCTGAAGCTTTCTTT
.	TRBV5-6	TRBD2	TRBJ2-3	CASSLSSGRTDTQYF	TGTGCCAGCAGCTTGTCTAGCGGGAGAACAGATACGCAGTATTTT
.	TRBV19	.	TRBJ2-3	CASNPGSYTDTQYF	TGTGCCAGTAACCCAGGTTCCTACACAGATACGCAGTATTTT
.	TRBV12-5	.	TRBJ2-3	CASGYSAGITDTQYF	TGTGCTAGTGGCTATTCTGCGGGGATCACAGATACGCAGTATTTT
.	TRBV4-3	.	TRBJ1-1	CASSQATVRGEAFF	TGCGCCAGCAGCCAAGCAACCGTCCGGGGAGAAGCTTTCTTT
.	TRBV11-3	TRBD2	TRBJ2-1	CASSLGGGNEQFF	TGTGCCAGCAGCTTAGGGGGAGGGAATGAGCAGTTCTTC
.	TRBV29-1	TRBD2	TRBJ2-1	CSVDAGLAGSDEQFF	TGCAGCGTCGATGCGGGACTAGCGGGATCGGATGAGCAGTTCTTC
.	TRBV7-9	TRBD2	TRBJ2-2	CASSFWGAGGANTGELFF	TGTGCCAGCAGCTTCTGGGGGGCGGGAGGCGCGAACACCGGGGAGCTGTTTTTT
.	TRBV5-6	.	TRBJ2-6	CASSFLANSGANVLTF	TGTGCCAGCAGCTTTTTAGCGAACTCTGGGGCCAACGTCCTGACTTTC
.	TRBV28	TRBD1	TRBJ1-2	CASRRQGGVYGYTF	TGTGCCAGCAGAAGACAGGGGGGGGTCTATGGCTACACCTTC
.	TRBV5-1	TRBD1	TRBJ1-3	CASSLDTGAGNTIYF	TGCGCCAGCAGCTTGGATACAGGGGCCGGAAACACCATATATTTT
.	TRBV4-3	TRBD2	TRBJ2-7	CASSQALEVAGGTEQYF	TGCGCCAGCAGCCAAGCCCTCGAGGTAGCGGGAGGGACAGAGCAGTACTTC
.	TRBV7-9	.	TRBJ2-6	CASSLGGAGANVLTF	TGTGCCAGCAGCTTAGGCGGGGCTGGGGCCAACGTCCTGACTTTC
.	TRBV4-2	.	TRBJ2-3	CASSQRPGTDTQYF	TGTGCCAGCAGCCAACGCCCAGGCACAGATACGCAGTATTTT
few	TRBV6-1	TRBD2	TRBJ2-7	CASSEESSGSYEQYF	TGTGCCAGCAGTGAAGAGTCTAGCGGCTCCTACGAGCAGTACTTC
few	TRBV4-3	TRBD1	TRBJ1-4	CASSLGQGNEKLFF	TGCGCCAGCAGCCTCGGACAGGGGAATGAAAAACTGTTTTTT
few	TRBV5-1	TRBD2	TRBJ2-3	CASSLDTAGGGTDTQYF	TGCGCCAGCAGCTTGGATACCGCGGGAGGGGGCACAGATACGCAGTATTTT
.	TRBV5-6	.	TRBJ2-3	CASSLQVSIADTQYF	TGTGCCAGCAGCTTGCAAGTAAGCATAGCGGATACGCAGTATTTT
.	TRBV7-6	TRBD1	TRBJ2-3	CASSSGQGTDTQYF	TGTGCCAGCAGCTCCGGACAGGGGACAGATACGCAGTATTTT
.	TRBV30	TRBD1	TRBJ2-7	CAWRTGGKNEQYF	TGTGCCTGGAGAACAGGGGGGAAAAACGAGCAGTACTTC
few	TRBV5-1	.	TRBJ2-3	CASGVQGASTDTQYF	TGCGCCAGCGGTGTACAGGGTGCTAGCACAGATACGCAGTATTTT
.	TRBV5-1	.	TRBJ2-7	CASSLEAGMVGYEQYF	TGCGCCAGCAGCTTGGAGGCGGGGATGGTCGGCTACGAGCAGTACTTC